These 30 T cell receptor beta chains came from one sample sequenced in a study of tumor-infiltrating lymphocytes in glioblastoma multiforme. Three nested ARM-PCR rounds with V-beta and C-beta primers built TCRB libraries. MiXCR, applied by TCRdb to the multiplex PCR reads, yields one record per CDR3 protein. The data show 25,000 to 35,000 distinct CDR3 sequences, with approximately 60% seen just once and around a third held by the top ten. The sequenced sample was brain tumor tissue. These TCRs come from a male donor with glioblastoma.

The chain recombines TRBV6-5 with TRBJ1-4; D unclear. In germline, CDR1 is MNHEY, CDR2 SVGAGI. This CDR3 is built from 14 residues. The CDR3: CSGSTYGPNEKLFF. The CDR3 nucleotides are TGTTCCGGCAGTACCTATGGGCCTAATGAAAAACTGTTTTTT.

Comment on this clonotype: Since a much larger clone is just one base distant, this may be a read error. The chain employs TRBV28 and TRBJ2-7; 10 nucleotides line up with TRBD1. After removal of 7 bases from V and 0 bases from J, the junction contained 6 bases not matched to a gene. This CDR3 is built from 15 residues. Germline assignment: CDR1 MDHEN and CDR2 SYDVKM. This CDR3 is CASNERTGGSYEQYF. The CDR3 nucleotides read TGTGCCAGCAATGAGCGGACAGGGGGCTCCTACGAGCAGTACTTC. The variable domain in full, with the rest retrieved from reference TRBV28 and TRBJ2-7, is DVKVTQSSRYLVKRTGEKVFLECVQDMDHENMFWYRQDPGLGLRLIYFSYDVKMKEKGDIPEGYSVSREKKERFSLILESASTNQTSMYLCASNERTGGSYEQYFGPGTRLTVT.

On this clonotype itself: The junction differs from germline at one of its ends, possibly a read error. The chain combines TRBV6-5 with TRBJ1-4; TRBD1 might be the D (6 bases). This CDR3 is 16 amino acids long. Germline assignment: CDR1 MNHEY and CDR2 SVGAGI. CDR3 DNA sequence: TGTGCCAGCAGTTCCAATGGCGGGGGGCCAAATGAAAAGCTGCTTTTT. Encoded protein: CASSSNGGGPNEKLLF.

This sequence joins TRBV20-1 and TRBJ2-5, with D maybe TRBD2 (5 bases). Looked up from germline, CDR1 is DFQATT and CDR2 is SNEGSKA (reference sequence). The V end was cut by 5 bases, the J end by 3 bases, with 22 bases between. CDR3 size: 16 residues. The DNA of the CDR3 is TGCAGTGCTCGGGATGAGCAGTGGGCGTCTAAAGAGACCCAGTACTTC. Protein sequence: CSARDEQWASKETQYF.

About this clonotype: The junction and the germline gene differ at one end; a read error may be behind it. The chain is built from TRBV6-2 or TRBV6-3 and TRBJ2-7; no clear D. CDR3 length equals 12 residues. Germline CDR1 is MNHEY and CDR2 is SVGEGT. The CDR3 is CANSYSSVEEYF. In DNA form, the CDR3 reads TGTGCCAACAGTTACTCATCGGTCGAGGAGTACTTC.

This clonotype is medium-sized in the sample. The V gene is TRBV11-2, the J gene TRBJ1-3; D call uncertain. The CDR3 length is 16 residues. Germline-derived CDR1 and CDR2 are SGHAT and FQNNGV. V lost 1 base, J lost 0 bases, and 10 bases lay in between. DNA for the CDR3: TGTGCCAGCAGCTTAGTAGGCTCCTACTCTGGAAACACCATATATTTT. Protein product: CASSLVGSYSGNTIYF.

The chain couples TRBV2 to TRBJ1-1; unclear D gene. Looked up from germline, CDR1 is SNHLY and CDR2 is FYNNEI. CDR3 size: 13 residues. V dropped 7 bases and J dropped 0 bases, with 9 bases sitting between them. In nucleotides, the CDR3 is TGTGCCAGCACCCCTCTCATGAACACTGAAGCTTTCTTT. Protein product: CASTPLMNTEAFF.

This clonotype was found a few times. It may be a read error: a sequence one base away is much more abundant. The CDR3 here is CTISGVINEQFF. In nucleotides, the CDR3 is TGTACCATCAGTGGAGTAATTAATGAGCAGTTCTTC. This chain uses TRBV10-3 with TRBJ2-1; D call uncertain. Germline values: CDR1 ENHRY, CDR2 SYGVKD. The CDR3 contains 12 residues.

This clonotype has a single count. The J gene is TRBJ2-7, the V gene TRBV20-1; D may be TRBD2 (6 bases). Germline-derived CDR1 and CDR2 are DFQATT and SNEGSKA (reference sequence). Trimming left V 5 bases short and J 0 bases short, with 17 bases between. This CDR3 region has 15 residues. The CDR3 nucleotides are TGCAGTGCTGGAGGGGCTAGCGACGCCTCCTACGAGCAGTACTTC. This encodes CSAGGASDASYEQYF.

Worth noting for this clonotype: Its ends do not fully match the called genes, so a read error is possible. V is TRBV10-3 and J is TRBJ2-2; D gene unclear. Germline V gene sequence: CDR1 ENHRY, CDR2 SYGVKD. The CDR3 contains 10 residues. CDR3 DNA: TGTGCCCTCCTCGCCGGTGAGCTGTTTTTT. Amino acid sequence: CALLAGELFF.

For this clonotype: Mismatch with germline at one junction end may stem from a read error. The chain employs TRBV11-2 and TRBJ1-6; 7 bases are a match to TRBD1. The germline gives CDR1 SGHAT, CDR2 FQNNGV. The CDR3 is 16 amino acids. The CDR3 sequence is CPSSPTGAIYNSPLHF. The CDR3 coding sequence is TGTCCCAGCAGCCCCACAGGGGCTATCTATAATTCACCACTCCACTTT.

Details on this clonotype: Mismatch with germline at one junction end may stem from a read error. J is TRBJ2-3 and V is TRBV20-1; D remains unclear. The CDR3 length is 15 residues. From germline, CDR1 is DFQATT and CDR2 SNEGSKA (reference sequence). The CDR3 is CTARAYGLSTDTQCF. CDR3 in DNA: TGCACTGCTAGAGCCTACGGCCTAAGCACAGATACGCAGTGTTTT.

Comments on this clonotype: A read error may explain this, as a much larger clone is one base away. This likely comes from a read error, as the CDR3 has no conserved phenylalanine or tryptophan at its end. V gene TRBV11-2 combines with J gene TRBJ2-7; 9 bases are a match to TRBD2. Germline V gives CDR1 SGHAT, CDR2 FQNNGV. V lost 10 bases to trimming and J lost 3 bases; unmatched junction nucleotides: 13. The CDR3 consists of 15 residues. The CDR3 DNA is TGTGCCACCGACGCGAGAGCGGGAGGTCTCTACGAGCAGTACCTC. Its protein is CATDARAGGLYEQYL.

This clonotype was seen more than once but under ten times. The chain employs TRBV20-1 and TRBJ2-1; 10 bases align to TRBD2. V gave up 3 bases and J gave up 2 bases; unmatched junction bases: 4. The CDR3 is 15 residues long. Germline CDR1 DFQATT, CDR2 SNEGSKA (reference sequence). The CDR3 loop reads CSARWTSGAYNEQFF. The DNA for the CDR3 is TGCAGTGCTAGGTGGACTAGCGGCGCCTACAATGAGCAGTTCTTC.

Worth noting for this clonotype: The conserved phenylalanine or tryptophan normally closing the CDR3 is absent here, so this likely arose from a read error. V usage is TRBV20-1 and J usage is TRBJ2-1; 13 bases fit TRBD2. V shed 3 bases, J shed 5 bases, and the junction held 7 bases outside the gene matches. There are 16 residues in the CDR3. Germline assignment: CDR1 DFQATT and CDR2 SNEGSKA (reference sequence). CDR3 residues: CSASTSGRATNNEQFS. CDR3 in DNA: TGCAGTGCTAGTACTAGCGGGAGGGCCACCAACAATGAGCAGTTCTCC.

This clonotype occurred a few times. A much larger clone differs from this one at a single base, so this may be a read error. The CDR3 end shows no conserved phenylalanine or tryptophan, and so a read error is likely. The rearrangement uses TRBV7-8 and TRBJ2-3; 7 bases map to TRBD1. This CDR3 is 14 amino acids long. The V segment lost 9 bases and the J segment 3 bases; nucleotides outside the gene matches: 9. Germline values: CDR1 SGHVS, CDR2 FQNEAQ. In nucleotides, the CDR3 is TGTGCCAGTGGCCTACAGGGGCGAACAGATACGCAGTATTTG. Translating gives CASGLQGRTDTQYL.

V usage is TRBV10-3 and J usage is TRBJ2-3, with D possibly TRBD1 on 5 matching bases. CDR1 and CDR2 from the germline V gene are ENHRY and SYGVKD. Trimming took 4 bases from V and 3 from J, leaving 11 bases between them. This CDR3 is 14 amino acids long. CDR3: CAISVGGATDTQYF. The DNA for the CDR3 is TGTGCCATCAGTGTGGGTGGGGCGACAGATACGCAGTATTTT.

This clonotype was detected many times. The rearrangement joins TRBV2 to TRBJ2-4; 8 bases agree with TRBD1. Losses at the gene ends were 4 bases for V and 8 bases for J; bases not matched to a gene: 4. The germline gives CDR1 SNHLY, CDR2 FYNNEI. The CDR3 consists of 13 residues. CDR3 in amino acids: CASSGQGMDIQYF. CDR3 coding DNA: TGTGCCAGCAGTGGACAGGGGATGGACATTCAGTACTTC.

As concerns this clonotype: A much larger clone sits a single nucleotide away, making a read error possible. The J gene is TRBJ2-7, the V gene TRBV6-4; D unresolved. The ends were cut back, 7 bases at V and 3 bases at J, with 10 bases in the middle. Germline-derived CDR1 and CDR2 are MRHNA and SNTAGT. The CDR3 sequence is 12 residues long. This CDR3 is CASNRTVYEQYF. In DNA, the CDR3 is TGTGCCAGCAATCGGACCGTCTACGAGCAGTACTTC.

This chain connects TRBV5-6 to TRBJ2-3; either TRBD1 or TRBD2 may fit D (5 bases each). CDR1 SGHDT and CDR2 YYEEEE come from the germline V gene. Trimming took off 4 bases at V and 4 bases at J, with 13 bases between the two ends. This CDR3 has 14 residues. The CDR3 here is CASSTPGAADTQYF. The CDR3 DNA reads TGTGCCAGCAGCACCCCCGGGGCCGCAGATACGCAGTATTTT.

For this clonotype: One junction end does not reproduce the germline sequence, and a read error may be involved. V and J are TRBV6-5 and TRBJ2-1; TRBD2 matches 7 bases. The CDR3 is 15 residues long. Germline CDR1 MNHEY, CDR2 SVGAGI. The CDR3 coding sequence is TGTGCCAGCGGGCTGACTAGCTGCAATTACAGTGAGCAGTTCTTC. Encoded protein: CASGLTSCNYSEQFF.

The chain links TRBV12-3 or TRBV12-4 to TRBJ2-7; possible D gene TRBD2, 5 bases. CDR3 length equals 15 residues. Trimming took 1 base from V and 7 from J, leaving 17 bases between them. CDR3 protein: CASSLVLTGLAEQYF. CDR3 nucleotides: TGTGCCAGCAGTTTAGTACTAACGGGTCTAGCAGAGCAGTACTTC.

J is TRBJ2-1 and V is TRBV7-2; 7 bases agree with TRBD2. J lost 6 bases, V lost 2 bases, and 1 base had no gene match. Per germline, CDR1 SGHTA and CDR2 FQGNSA. The CDR3 contains 13 residues. This CDR3 is CASSLWGGNEQFF. DNA for the CDR3: TGTGCCAGCAGCTTATGGGGGGGCAATGAGCAGTTCTTC.

Points on this clonotype: The conserved final phenylalanine or tryptophan is absent from the CDR3, which likely points to a read error. In DNA form, the CDR3 reads TGTGCCAGCAGCTTATGGTGGAGACAGGGGAGAGACGAGCAGTACCTC. Translation: CASSLWWRQGRDEQYL. The chain uses TRBV7-3 and TRBJ2-7; 8 bases are a match to TRBD1. With V trimmed by 2 bases and J by 5 bases, 11 bases remained unmatched. Per the germline V gene, CDR1 is SGHTA and CDR2 is FQGTGA. This CDR3 is built from 16 residues.

On this clonotype itself: A read error may produce the germline difference seen at one junction end. V and J are TRBV20-1 and TRBJ2-1, with 8 bases identical to TRBD1. This CDR3 has 13 amino acids. Germline loops: CDR1 DFQATT, CDR2 SNEGSKA (reference sequence). In DNA, the CDR3 is TGCAGTGCTAGACAGGGGGCCTACAATGAGCAGTTTTTC. Translated, it gives CSARQGAYNEQFF.

This sequence joins TRBV10-2 and TRBJ2-7; 12 positions match TRBD2. V lost 6 bases to trimming and J lost 9 bases; unmatched junction nucleotides: 6. The CDR3 is 13 residues long. CDR1 WSHSY and CDR2 SAAADI come from the germline V gene. CDR3 region: CASRLAGGDGQYF. The CDR3 bases are TGCGCCAGCAGGCTAGCGGGAGGGGACGGGCAGTACTTC.

The chain has TRBV5-5 and TRBJ2-7; D is unclear. CDR3 length: 15 amino acids. Trimming shortened V by 0 bases and J by 2 bases, and 12 bases separated the two germline ends. Germline-derived CDR1 and CDR2 are SGHKS and YYEKEE (reference sequence). CDR3 region: CASSLARVGTYEQYF. DNA for the CDR3: TGTGCCAGCAGCTTGGCTCGGGTCGGAACCTACGAGCAGTACTTC.

Points on this clonotype: This is likely a read error, given that the CDR3 carries no conserved phenylalanine or tryptophan at its end. The chain recombines TRBV11-2 with TRBJ2-1, with a possible D match to TRBD1 (6 bases). Germline-derived CDR1 and CDR2 are SGHAT and FQNNGV. The CDR3 loop spans 12 amino acids. The V end was cut by 8 bases, the J end by 7 bases, with 12 bases between. The DNA of the CDR3 is TGTGCCAGCTTAGATAGGGGGAATGAGCAGTTCTGC. This codes for CASLDRGNEQFC.

The chain recombines TRBV6-1 with TRBJ2-7; D call uncertain. From germline, CDR1 is MNHNS and CDR2 SASEGT. Trimming removed 5 bases at V and 2 bases at J, with 7 bases between. CDR3 length: 12 amino acids. The CDR3 DNA reads as TGTGCCAGCAGTCAAAATGCCTACGAGCAGTACTTC. Its translation: CASSQNAYEQYF.

For this clonotype: This is likely a read error, given that the CDR3 carries no conserved phenylalanine or tryptophan at its end. The J gene is TRBJ1-1, the V gene TRBV6-5; no firm D call. The germline V gene encodes CDR1 MNHEY and CDR2 SVGAGI. This CDR3 spans 12 amino acids. CDR3 coding DNA: TGTGCAAGCACCGCATTCGGCACTGAAGCTTTCCTT. Amino acid sequence: CASTAFGTEAFL.